One sample yielded the 7 T cell receptor beta chains listed below, sequenced in a study of control samples from healthy donors and cancer patients. TCRdb keeps only in-frame clones here, not all; method: immunoSEQ multiplex PCR. The sample records approximately 230,000 clones, 82% being singletons. Sample: PBMCs. Source of these receptors: an older woman with lung cancer.

This clone was detected only a few times. Additional DNA sequences in this sample encode the identical CDR3. V and J are TRBV5-1 and TRBJ1-4, with D hard to call. Germline V gene lookup returns CDR1 SGHRS and CDR2 YFSETQ. The CDR3 has 16 residues. V was trimmed by 0 bases and J by 0 bases, leaving 9 bases between them. CDR3 sequence reads: CASSLERSATNEKLFF. CDR3 bases: TGCGCCAGCAGCTTGGAGCGCTCTGCAACTAATGAAAAACTGTTTTTT.

The chain is built from TRBV6-5 and TRBJ1-1; tentatively, D is TRBD1 (5 bases). V lost 7 bases to trimming and J lost 3 bases, with 9 bases between them. Germline V lookup: CDR1 MNHEY, CDR2 SVGAGI. This CDR3 is built from 12 residues. The CDR3 protein is CASNPGHTEAFF. DNA of the CDR3: TGTGCCAGCAATCCGGGGCACACTGAAGCTTTCTTT.

This rearrangement joins TRBV6-1 to TRBJ2-7; no firm D call. V was cut by 3 bases and J by 3 bases, with 15 bases left in between. The CDR3 loop spans 15 amino acids. Germline lookup yields CDR1 MNHNS and CDR2 SASEGT. This CDR3 is CASSDPTESGYEQYF. For the CDR3, the DNA is TGTGCCAGCAGTGACCCGACGGAGTCGGGCTACGAGCAGTACTTC.

With respect to this clone: This sample includes further DNA sequences coding for the same CDR3. The chain recombines TRBV7-9 with TRBJ1-5, with D unresolved. There are 13 residues in the CDR3. Germline V gives CDR1 SEHNR, CDR2 FQNEAQ (reference sequence). V lost 1 base, J lost 4 bases, and 5 bases lay in between. This chain's CDR3 is CASSLDRNQPQHF. The DNA for the CDR3 is TGTGCCAGCAGCTTAGACCGGAATCAGCCCCAGCATTTT.

CDR3: CASSLQGSYFTGELFF. In DNA form, the CDR3 reads TGTGCCAGCAGCTTGCAAGGGTCCTACTTTACCGGGGAGCTGTTTTTT. The J gene is TRBJ2-2, the V gene TRBV5-8, with D unresolved. V gave up 1 base and J gave up 5 bases, with 15 bases separating them. Germline V lookup: CDR1 SGHTS, CDR2 YDEGEE. There are 16 residues in the CDR3. Complete variable domain (other parts from reference TRBV5-8 and TRBJ2-2): EAGVTQSPTHLIKTRGQQATLRCSPISGHTSVYWYQQALGLGLQFLLWYDEGEERNRGNFPPRFSGRQFPNYSSELNVNALELEDSALYLCASSLQGSYFTGELFFGEGSRLTVL.

This clone was seen only a few times. The chain joins TRBV4-1 to TRBJ1-1; tentatively, D is TRBD1 (5 bases). V was clipped by 6 bases and J by 0 bases, with 11 bases between them. Germline V gene lookup returns CDR1 MGHRA and CDR2 YSYEKL. This CDR3 is 14 amino acids long. DNA of the CDR3: TGCGCCAGCAGTAGTCAGGGCTTGAACACTGAAGCTTTCTTT. Translating it yields CASSSQGLNTEAFF.

V gene TRBV4-1 combines with J gene TRBJ1-6; a weak D match, TRBD1 (6 bases). CDR3 size: 17 residues. Germline loops: CDR1 MGHRA, CDR2 YSYEKL. Trimming stripped 4 bases from V and 9 bases from J, with 22 bases between. CDR3 in amino acids: CASSPPPGTSAGSPLHF. The CDR3 DNA sequence: TGCGCCAGCAGCCCACCTCCCGGGACATCGGCGGGTTCACCCCTCCACTTT.